The text below deals with one T cell receptor (beta chain). Its antigen is not identified. TCRdb's table, derived via immunoSEQ multiplex PCR, lists solely in-frame clones and lacks some. Among about 94,000 clones listed, roughly 90% were seen once. This entry is derived from a study of T cell responses to AZD1222 COVID-19 vaccine. Study-level points and caveats: Spike-specific TCR breadth and depth grew following two AZD1222 doses. Clonal diversity was possibly underestimated; the donors were predominantly white British and more often female.

Per the germline V gene, CDR1 is KGHSH and CDR2 is LQKENI. Deletions cut 2 bases from V and 0 bases from J, with 8 bases between. The CDR3 covers 15 residues. The V call is TRBV18, the J call TRBJ1-3, with D perhaps matching TRBD1 (5 bases). This TCR derives from an adult who received the AZD1222 COVID-19 vaccine. Sequenced material: peripheral blood, taken 28 days after the second AZD1222 dose. CDR3 region: CASSPGAVSGNTIYF. The CDR3 nucleotides are TGTGCCAGCTCACCAGGGGCCGTCTCTGGAAACACCATATATTTT.